These 25 T cell receptor beta chains came from one sample sequenced in a study of chemoradiotherapy in HPV16-positive cancers. Only in-frame clones appear in the TCRdb table, and some are missing; sequencing was by immunoSEQ multiplex PCR. Among fewer than 2,000 clones listed, around 79% were seen once. The sample was tumor tissue, taken from a patient who underwent chemoradiotherapy. Receptor source: a human donor with HPV-associated anogenital cancer.

This chain links TRBV9 with TRBJ2-3; 12 bases are shared with TRBD2. J gave up 3 bases and V 0 bases, and 2 bases lay outside the gene matches. The germline CDR1 and CDR2 sequences are SGDLS and YYNGEE. The CDR3 extends over 16 amino acids. CDR3 residues: CASSVASGRATDTQYF. In nucleotides, the CDR3 is TGTGCCAGCAGCGTAGCTAGCGGGAGGGCAACAGATACGCAGTATTTT.

This clone has more than one count but fewer than ten. The chain is built from TRBV27 and TRBJ2-3; no clear D gene. Trimming pared 4 bases from V and 4 bases from J, leaving 9 bases between. CDR3 length: 13 amino acids. Germline CDR1 and CDR2: MNHEY and SMNVEV (reference sequence). The CDR3 DNA reads TGTGCCAGCAGTTCTCCTCCCTCAGATACGCAGTATTTT. This encodes CASSSPPSDTQYF.

The chain recombines TRBV28 with TRBJ2-1, with 16 bases that match TRBD2. The V segment lost 5 bases and the J segment 14 bases; nucleotides outside the gene matches: 18. Germline assignment: CDR1 MDHEN and CDR2 SYDVKM. CDR3 size: 18 residues. Written as DNA, the CDR3 is TGTGCCAGCAGTCAAAGTGAACCCGGGACTAGCGGGAGGGCCACTAAGTTCTTC. Amino acids: CASSQSEPGTSGRATKFF. Together with reference TRBV28 and TRBJ2-1, the CDR3 gives the full variable domain: DVKVTQSSRYLVKRTGEKVFLECVQDMDHENMFWYRQDPGLGLRLIYFSYDVKMKEKGDIPEGYSVSREKKERFSLILESASTNQTSMYLCASSQSEPGTSGRATKFFGPGTRLTVL.

The chain employs TRBV5-1 and TRBJ2-3, with D perhaps matching TRBD1 (6 bases). CDR1 and CDR2 (germline): SGHRS, YFSETQ. The CDR3 covers 15 residues. Deletions cut 0 bases from V and 8 bases from J, with 16 bases between. The chain's CDR3 is CASSLAEIQGVTQYF. The CDR3 region has the DNA TGCGCCAGCAGCTTGGCCGAAATACAGGGAGTTACGCAGTATTTT.

The CDR3 bases are TGTGCCAGTAGTACTAGCGGCTCCAATGAGCAGTTCTTC. This gives the protein CASSTSGSNEQFF. The chain combines TRBV19 with TRBJ2-1, with TRBD2 matching over 7 bases. CDR1 and CDR2 (germline): LNHDA, SQIVND (reference sequence). The CDR3 spans 13 residues. V was clipped by 4 bases and J by 6 bases; unmatched bases: 3.

CDR3 in amino acids: CASLPSAGNTEAFF. The CDR3 DNA is TGTGCCAGCCTACCCTCAGCGGGGAACACTGAAGCTTTCTTT. The chain employs TRBV7-9 and TRBJ1-1, with D uncertain. With 8 bases removed from V and 1 base from J, the gap between germline ends came to 14 bases. This CDR3 is built from 14 residues. Per the germline V gene, CDR1 is SEHNR and CDR2 is FQNEAQ (reference sequence).

The chain has TRBV19 and TRBJ2-1; D is possibly TRBD1 or TRBD2 (5 bases each). CDR1 is LNHDA and CDR2 is SQIVND in the germline V gene (reference sequence). The CDR3 runs to 14 residues. V lost 5 bases, J lost 3 bases, and 11 bases lay in between. The chain's CDR3 is CASSGRDHYNEQFF. The CDR3 DNA follows: TGTGCCAGTAGTGGCCGGGACCACTACAATGAGCAGTTCTTC.

The V gene is TRBV15, the J gene TRBJ2-5; D ambiguous. V was clipped by 3 bases and J by 4 bases, with 9 bases between them. This CDR3 is 13 amino acids long. Germline loops: CDR1 LNHNV, CDR2 YYDKDF (reference sequence). CDR3 loop: CATSRIAGETQYF. In DNA, the CDR3 is TGTGCCACCAGCAGGATAGCCGGAGAGACCCAGTACTTC.

This clone showed up just a few times. The chain couples TRBV27 to TRBJ1-4; D remains unclear. CDR1 and CDR2 from the germline V gene are MNHEY and SMNVEV (reference sequence). Trimming removed 4 bases at V and 5 bases at J, with 11 bases between. CDR3 length equals 14 residues. This chain's CDR3 is CASSSRGSNEKLFF. The CDR3, as DNA: TGTGCCAGCAGTTCCAGAGGATCAAATGAAAAACTGTTTTTT.

V usage is TRBV6-1 and J usage is TRBJ2-2; 8 bases line up with TRBD2. V shed 5 bases and J 3 bases; nucleotides not matched to a gene: 5. Germline CDR1 MNHNS, CDR2 SASEGT. The CDR3 has 15 residues. CDR3 sequence reads: CASSPLAGDTGELFF. The CDR3 DNA follows: TGTGCCAGCAGTCCTCTAGCGGGCGACACCGGGGAGCTGTTTTTT.

Only a few counts were recorded for this clone. The DNA of the CDR3 is TGCAGCGCGAGGGATGACAGGGCCGGCAATCAGCCCCAGCATTTT. This sequence encodes CSARDDRAGNQPQHF. The V gene is TRBV29-1, the J gene TRBJ1-5, with 7 nucleotides matching TRBD1. The trim removed 7 bases at V and 2 bases at J, leaving 11 bases unmatched. The CDR3 has 15 amino acids. Per germline, CDR1 SQVTM and CDR2 ANQGSEA.

The chain joins TRBV19 to TRBJ2-2; TRBD1 matches at 10 bases. V lost 5 bases to trimming and J lost 6 bases; unmatched junction nucleotides: 12. This CDR3 is 17 amino acids long. Germline V gene sequence: CDR1 LNHDA, CDR2 SQIVND (reference sequence). This CDR3 is CASSPNPGQGIPGELFF. The CDR3 region has the DNA TGTGCCAGTAGTCCAAACCCGGGACAGGGGATTCCCGGGGAGCTGTTTTTT.

There are a few counts of this clone. The chain uses TRBV6-5 and TRBJ2-5; 12 nucleotides match TRBD2. The J call may be faulty, since TRBJ2-7 better matches the DNA end. This CDR3 has 13 amino acids. Per germline, CDR1 MNHEY and CDR2 SVGAGI. This chain's CDR3 is CATRTSGVYEQYF. CDR3 DNA sequence: TGTGCCACACGGACTAGCGGGGTCTACGAGCAGTACTTC.

This clone was found once. The chain combines TRBV30 with TRBJ1-1; possible D gene TRBD1, 5 bases. This CDR3 has 13 amino acids. The V end lost 4 bases, the J end lost 1 base, and 10 bases lay between the germline ends. Germline V gene sequence: CDR1 GTSNPN, CDR2 SVGIG (reference sequence). The CDR3: CAWKLRANTEAFF. DNA for the CDR3: TGTGCCTGGAAACTCAGGGCGAACACTGAAGCTTTCTTT.

The chain has TRBV11-2 and TRBJ1-1; 10 nucleotides agree with TRBD1. With V trimmed by 4 bases and J by 3 bases, 2 bases remained unmatched. Germline CDR1 reads SGHAT; CDR2 reads FQNNGV. This CDR3 is built from 14 residues. The CDR3 bases are TGTGCCAGCAGCTGGGGGACAGGGGACACTGAAGCTTTCTTT. Protein sequence: CASSWGTGDTEAFF.

The chain combines TRBV7-2 with TRBJ2-3, with 10 bases aligning to TRBD1. This CDR3 has 15 residues. Per germline, CDR1 SGHTA and CDR2 FQGNSA. The J segment lost 4 bases and the V segment lost 6 bases, leaving 7 bases of the junction unmatched. CDR3 sequence (DNA): TGTGCCAGCAGGACCGGGACAGGGGCCCCAGATACGCAGTATTTT. It codes for CASRTGTGAPDTQYF.

This chain connects TRBV10-3 to TRBJ2-7; D call uncertain. The germline V gene has CDR1 ENHRY and CDR2 SYGVKD. Trimming cost V 2 bases and J 2 bases, with 10 bases left between them. The CDR3 runs to 14 residues. This CDR3 reads CAISELGQTYEQYF. The CDR3 bases are TGTGCCATCAGTGAGCTTGGGCAGACCTACGAGCAGTACTTC.

This clone is a singleton in its sample. The V gene is TRBV28, the J gene TRBJ1-2; 7 nucleotides align to TRBD1. CDR1 is MDHEN, CDR2 SYDVKM, per germline. Germline trimming cut 5 bases from V and 9 bases from J; bases unmatched to any gene: 9. The length of the CDR3 is 13 residues. CDR3 region: CASSPRDRPRYTF. As DNA, the CDR3 is TGTGCCAGCAGTCCCCGGGACAGACCACGCTACACCTTC.

The chain has TRBV9 and TRBJ2-5; 11 nucleotides align to TRBD1. The CDR3 loop spans 17 amino acids. Per germline, CDR1 SGDLS and CDR2 YYNGEE. V was pared by 3 bases and J by 5 bases, with 12 bases of the junction left unmatched. Here the CDR3 reads CASSASPGTGGMETQYF. CDR3 nucleotide sequence: TGTGCCAGCAGCGCCAGCCCAGGGACAGGGGGGATGGAGACCCAGTACTTC.

The V call is TRBV6-1, the J call TRBJ2-7; TRBD2 aligns across 12 bases. The CDR3 length is 13 residues. The germline gives CDR1 MNHNS, CDR2 SASEGT. V shed 8 bases, J shed 3 bases, and the junction held 2 bases outside the gene matches. This CDR3 is CASRTSGVYEQYF. The CDR3 coding sequence is TGTGCCAGCCGGACTAGCGGGGTCTACGAGCAGTACTTC.

This chain joins TRBV30 and TRBJ1-4; D is uncertain. The CDR3 has 14 residues. CDR1 is GTSNPN, CDR2 SVGIG, per germline (reference sequence). Trimming cost V 2 bases and J 7 bases, with 14 bases left between them. The CDR3 DNA is TGTGCCTGGAGTCGGCTGTCAGACGTTGAAAAACTGTTTTTT. The encoded protein is CAWSRLSDVEKLFF.

This clone turned up a few times. The gene calls are TRBV29-1 and TRBJ1-1; the D is unclear. CDR1 and CDR2 from the germline V gene are SQVTM and ANQGSEA. The CDR3 contains 12 residues. Deletions cut 5 bases from V and 7 bases from J, with 14 bases between. CDR3 nucleotides: TGCAGCGTTTTCAACCCTCAGATTGAAGCTTTCTTT. Protein: CSVFNPQIEAFF.

V and J are TRBV30 and TRBJ1-3; D gene uncertain. The ends were cut back, 3 bases at V and 3 bases at J, with 6 bases in the middle. This CDR3 contains 12 residues. The germline gives CDR1 GTSNPN, CDR2 SVGIG (reference sequence). The CDR3 DNA sequence: TGTGCCTGGAGGGCAGATGGAAACACCATATATTTT. This sequence encodes CAWRADGNTIYF. The complete variable domain, with remaining parts taken from reference TRBV30 and TRBJ1-3, reads SQTIHQWPATLVQPVGSPLSLECTVEGTSNPNLYWYRQAAGRGLQLLFYSVGIGQISSEVPQNLSASRPQDRQFILSSKKLLLSDSGFYLCAWRADGNTIYFGEGSWLTVV.

This clone showed up just once. J is TRBJ2-7 and V is TRBV5-1, with 9 bases aligning to TRBD1. This CDR3 is 15 amino acids long. Germline-derived CDR1 and CDR2 are SGHRS and YFSETQ. Unmatched junction bases numbered 6, after V lost 0 bases and J lost 5 bases. The CDR3 nucleotides are TGCGCCAGCAGCTTGGGGGGGGACAGGGTGGACGAGCAGTACTTC. Its translation is CASSLGGDRVDEQYF.

This chain uses TRBV28 with TRBJ1-6; D uncertain. CDR1 MDHEN and CDR2 SYDVKM come from the germline V gene. The V end lost 6 bases, the J end lost 5 bases, and 11 bases lay between the germline ends. The CDR3 totals 14 residues. CDR3 coding DNA: TGTGCCAGCAGGGGAACATCCGATAATTCACCCCTCCACTTT. It yields the protein CASRGTSDNSPLHF.